A selection of T cell receptor beta chains follows, all from one sample in a study of blood T cells in healthy people across ages. TCRdb called the 5' RACE reads again in MiXCR, with one record for every CDR3 protein. The sample has approximately 1,700,000 distinct CDR3 sequences; 30% to 40% are singletons. Sequencing was carried out using blood. The receptors were gathered from a human donor in good health. CDR3s include the opening cysteine and the closing phenylalanine or tryptophan. Fields, in order: clone size, J gene, D gene, V gene, CDR3 DNA, CDR3 protein. A D gene is named only where the DNA matches it firmly. Clone sizes are given selectively: once, few, many, or a class where the clone is expanded.

few TRBJ2-3 NA TRBV20-1 TGCAGTCGCAGAAGAAGAGGCACAGATACGCAGTATTTT CSRRRRGTDTQYF
NA TRBJ1-6 NA TRBV12-3/TRBV12-4 TGTGCCAGCAGCACCAGGCGCGGTGGGACCCTCCACTTT CASSTRRGGTLHF
few TRBJ2-3 NA TRBV4-1 TGCGCCAGCAGCCAAGAGTTGTTCCGAAACACAGATACGCAGTATTTT CASSQELFRNTDTQYF
NA TRBJ2-3 TRBD2 TRBV29-1 TGCAGCGTTGAATCTCAGGGAATAGCGGGGGTTCTCACAGATACGCAGTATTTT CSVESQGIAGVLTDTQYF
few TRBJ2-1 TRBD1 TRBV20-1 TGCAGTGCTAGAGTGGGGCCAGGGGGCTTCTACAATGAGCAGTTCTTC CSARVGPGGFYNEQFF
NA TRBJ1-2 NA TRBV7-9 TGTGCCAGCAGCTTAGACGGGGTTCAGAATGGCTACACCTTC CASSLDGVQNGYTF
few TRBJ2-4 NA TRBV29-1 TGCAGCGTAAGCCGGGACACCTACTACAATGAGCAGTACTTC CSVSRDTYYNEQYF
NA TRBJ2-2 TRBD1 TRBV5-1 TGCGCCAGCAGCTTCGGGACAGGGACCGGCGGGGAGCTGTTTTTT CASSFGTGTGGELFF
NA TRBJ1-2 NA TRBV20-1 TGCAGTGCTAGAGGAGGGGGGCGTCGGCGGAATGGCTACACCTTC CSARGGGRRRNGYTF
NA TRBJ2-3 NA TRBV20-1 TGCAGTGCTAGAGATCAGAGCGGGCGGCGCACTAGCACAGATACGCAGTATTTT CSARDQSGRRTSTDTQYF
NA TRBJ1-2 TRBD1 TRBV7-2 TGTGCCAGCAGCTATCGAGGGACAGGGTATGGCTACACCTTC CASSYRGTGYGYTF
few TRBJ2-1 TRBD2 TRBV20-1 TGCAGTGCCGTCCCTCTAGCGGGGCATTACAATGAGCAGTTCTTC CSAVPLAGHYNEQFF
few TRBJ2-1 NA TRBV10-3 TGTGCCATCAGCCCCACTAGCTACAATGAGCAGTTCTTC CAISPTSYNEQFF
NA TRBJ1-5 TRBD1 TRBV27 TGTGCCAGCAGTTTCGGAGGGGGCCGCGGGCAGCCCCAGCATTTT CASSFGGGRGQPQHF
few TRBJ1-2 TRBD1 TRBV6-5 TGTGCCAGCAGCCACGCGGTGGACAGGGCGTATAATGGCTACACCTTC CASSHAVDRAYNGYTF
NA TRBJ1-1 NA TRBV9 TGTGCCAGCAGCGCGGCCGCTATGAACACTGAAGCTTTCTTT CASSAAAMNTEAFF
NA TRBJ1-5 NA TRBV2 TGTGCCAGCGGGGGACCGGGCAATCAGCCCCAGCATTTT CASGGPGNQPQHF
many TRBJ2-5 TRBD1 TRBV5-1 TGCGCCAGCAGCTTGGTAACAGGGGCAGACCAAGAGACCCAGTACTTC CASSLVTGADQETQYF
few TRBJ2-3 TRBD2 TRBV4-1 TGCGCCAGCAGCCAACTCTTAACTAGCGGGGTCGTCAACACGCAGTATTTT CASSQLLTSGVVNTQYF
few TRBJ2-7 TRBD2 TRBV18 TGTGCCAGCTCACCGCCCGGGACTAGTCGGATCGAGCAGTACTTC CASSPPGTSRIEQYF
few TRBJ2-5 TRBD1 TRBV7-9 TGTGCCATCCGACAGGGACCAGAGACCCAGTACTTC CAIRQGPETQYF
NA TRBJ2-1 NA TRBV4-2 TGTGCCAGCAGCCAAGTGGGGACCTCCTACAATGAGCAGTTCTTC CASSQVGTSYNEQFF
NA TRBJ1-2 TRBD1 TRBV12-3/TRBV12-4 TGTGCCAGCAGAAACGCAGGGGGCGGTGGCTACACCTTC CASRNAGGGGYTF
many TRBJ2-7 NA TRBV12-3/TRBV12-4 TGTGCCAGCAGCCGCCTTTCCTACGAGCAGTACTTC CASSRLSYEQYF
few TRBJ1-1 NA TRBV6-9 TGTGCCTCTCTAGTGGGAGAAGCTTTCTTT CASLVGEAFF
NA TRBJ1-2 NA TRBV13 TGTGCCAGCAGCTTAGTTGGACGGGGGTTTTACGGCTACACCTTC CASSLVGRGFYGYTF
NA TRBJ1-1 NA TRBV6-1 TGTGCCAGCTTTTCCCTAACGACCGGGGCAGTGAACACTGAAGCTTTCTTT CASFSLTTGAVNTEAFF
few TRBJ2-1 TRBD2 TRBV20-1 TGCAGTGCTAGGCAGAGCGGGGGGCCTGAGCAGTTCTTC CSARQSGGPEQFF
few TRBJ1-5 TRBD1 TRBV20-1 TGCAGTGCTGAGGACAGGTTTAGCAATCAGCCCCAGCATTTT CSAEDRFSNQPQHF
NA TRBJ2-5 NA TRBV5-5 TGTGCCAGTCGGACAAGGGACCAAGAGACCCAGTACTTC CASRTRDQETQYF
NA TRBJ2-3 NA TRBV12-3/TRBV12-4 TGTGCCAGCAGCCCCGGGACCGATTTCACAGATACGCAGTATTTT CASSPGTDFTDTQYF
once TRBJ1-1 NA TRBV29-1 TGCAGCGTTGAAAAGGCGACCCTAATGAACACTGAAGCTTTCTTT CSVEKATLMNTEAFF
NA TRBJ2-1 NA TRBV7-2 TGTGCCAGCAGCTTAATGGCTCCGGGAAGCTCCTACAATGAGCAGTTCTTC CASSLMAPGSSYNEQFF
few TRBJ2-5 TRBD1 TRBV4-3 TGCGCCAGCAGCCAACGACAGGGAACGCCGGAAGAGACCCAGTACTTC CASSQRQGTPEETQYF
NA TRBJ2-2 NA TRBV4-3 TGCGCCAGCAGCCAAGAAGAGGGGGAGGGAGACACCGGGGAGCTGTTTTTT CASSQEEGEGDTGELFF
few TRBJ2-1 TRBD1 TRBV7-2 TGTGCCAGCAGCCCACATCGACAGGGAAGTGGCGTTGAGCAGTTCTTC CASSPHRQGSGVEQFF
NA TRBJ2-3 NA TRBV9 TGTGCCAGCAGCGTAGAAACGGACCCCCGCACAGATACGCAGTATTTT CASSVETDPRTDTQYF
few TRBJ2-1 TRBD2 TRBV24-1 TGTGCCACCAGTGCTAGCGGGGGGAACAATGAGCAGTTCTTC CATSASGGNNEQFF
few TRBJ1-2 NA TRBV27 TGTGCCAGCAGACGCGGACAGTCCTATGGCTACACCTTC CASRRGQSYGYTF
NA TRBJ2-5 TRBD2 TRBV20-1 TGCAGTGCAGTACTAGCGCCAGAGACCCAGTACTTC CSAVLAPETQYF
NA TRBJ2-7 TRBD1 TRBV7-9 TGTGCCAGCAGCCGACAGGGGGGGGCCTACGAGCAGTACTTC CASSRQGGAYEQYF
few TRBJ2-2 NA TRBV29-1 TGCAGCGTTGAGAGTGACACCGACACCGGGGAGCTGTTTTTT CSVESDTDTGELFF
few TRBJ1-1 NA TRBV6-6 TGTGCCAGCAGTTACTCAGGGAACGTCCCTGAAGCTTTCTTT CASSYSGNVPEAFF
NA TRBJ1-1 NA TRBV6-2/TRBV6-3 TGTGCCAGCAGTTACAGTGTTGAAGCTTTCTTT CASSYSVEAFF
NA TRBJ2-7 NA TRBV29-1 TGCAGCGTTGTCCTCGTCCAGGATAACGAGCAGTACTTC CSVVLVQDNEQYF
few TRBJ2-7 NA TRBV24-1 TGTGCCACCAGTGGCTATGGGGGCCACGAGCAGTACTTC CATSGYGGHEQYF
NA TRBJ1-2 TRBD1 TRBV25-1 TGTGCCAGCAGTGGAGCCGGGACAGGGACTCGCTACACCTTC CASSGAGTGTRYTF
once TRBJ2-3 NA TRBV7-2 TGTGCCAGCAGCACCCACAGGGCATATACGCAGTATTTT CASSTHRAYTQYF
NA TRBJ2-1 TRBD1 TRBV24-1 TGTGCCACCAGTGATAATTTGGGACAGAAATACAATGAGCAGTTCTTC CATSDNLGQKYNEQFF
NA TRBJ2-7 NA TRBV28 TGTGCCAGCAGTTTAACAGCCCTGGGTGTTTACGAGCAGTACTTC CASSLTALGVYEQYF
NA TRBJ2-3 NA TRBV4-3 TGCGTCAGCAGCCAAGAAAGGAGGGATACGCAGTATTTT CVSSQERRDTQYF
NA TRBJ2-7 NA TRBV12-3/TRBV12-4 TGTGCCTCCCGTGCCACTCCCTACGAGCAGTACTTC CASRATPYEQYF
NA TRBJ2-5 NA TRBV5-1 TGCGCCAGCAGCTTGCAGGTCTCGGAAGGGACCCAGTACTTC CASSLQVSEGTQYF
few TRBJ2-5 NA TRBV7-2 TGTGCCAGCAGCAGCCAAAGGAGCAGTAGGGAGACCCAGTACTTC CASSSQRSSRETQYF